The next 18 T cell receptor beta chains were all read from a single sample in a study of T cell responses to AZD1222 COVID-19 vaccine. Assay: immunoSEQ multiplex PCR; the TCRdb copy retains only in-frame clones and omits some. The table has some 120,000 clones, around 88% seen once. The specimen comprised peripheral blood, sampled on day 0 of MenACWY control vaccination. These receptors were taken from an adult in good health.

This sequence joins TRBV27 and TRBJ2-1; D ambiguous. Trimming shortened V by 8 bases and J by 8 bases, and 13 bases separated the two germline ends. Germline V lookup: CDR1 MNHEY, CDR2 SMNVEV (reference sequence). The CDR3 runs 12 residues. CDR3 DNA sequence: TGTGCCAGCGGGCGGCAGTTCGATGAGCAGTTCTTC. It yields the protein CASGRQFDEQFF.

The chain couples TRBV6-4 to TRBJ2-3; no clear D gene. The V and J ends lost 2 bases and 2 bases respectively, with 8 bases between them. Germline loops: CDR1 MRHNA, CDR2 SNTAGT. The CDR3 is 14 residues long. The CDR3 DNA reads as TGTGCCAGCAGTGACACCGACGACACAGATACGCAGTATTTT. It is translated as CASSDTDDTDTQYF.

The J gene is TRBJ1-4, the V gene TRBV12-5; 7 bases are a match to TRBD1. Per the germline V gene, CDR1 is LGHNT and CDR2 is FRNRAP. The CDR3 sequence is 14 residues long. J lost 4 bases, V lost 8 bases, and 7 bases had no gene match. DNA for the CDR3: TGTGCTAGTCGAGAGGGACAGAGTAATGAAAAACTGTTTTTT. Its protein is CASREGQSNEKLFF.

V usage is TRBV27 and J usage is TRBJ1-5; D uncertain. Per germline, CDR1 MNHEY and CDR2 SMNVEV (reference sequence). There are 15 residues in the CDR3. V was cut by 5 bases and J by 2 bases, with 13 bases left in between. The chain's CDR3 is CASSNPRAGNQPQHF. In DNA form, the CDR3 reads TGTGCCAGCAGTAACCCACGGGCTGGCAATCAGCCCCAGCATTTT.

The J gene is TRBJ2-7, the V gene TRBV4-3, with 9 bases that match TRBD2. This CDR3 contains 14 residues. CDR1 is LGHNA and CDR2 is YSLEER in the germline V gene. The V and J ends lost 6 bases and 3 bases, in that order; junction bases with no gene match: 6. This CDR3 is CASRSSGTNYEQYF. In DNA form, the CDR3 reads TGCGCCAGCAGGTCTAGCGGGACTAACTACGAGCAGTACTTC.

A few counts support this clone. The V gene is TRBV25-1, the J gene TRBJ2-5; D is possibly TRBD2 (6 bases). V gave up 3 bases and J gave up 6 bases, with 11 bases separating them. The CDR3 extends over 13 amino acids. From germline, CDR1 is MGHDK and CDR2 SYGVNS. The DNA for the CDR3 is TGTGCCAGCAGTGAGGAGGGTTCGAAGACCCAGTACTTC. As protein: CASSEEGSKTQYF.

The chain combines TRBV11-3 with TRBJ2-3, with 11 bases that match TRBD2. The CDR3 is made up of 16 amino acids. The germline V gene has CDR1 SGHNT and CDR2 YENEEA. V gave up 5 bases and J gave up 2 bases; unmatched junction bases: 6. Here the CDR3 DNA reads TGTGCCAGCAGCACGCTAGCGGGAGGAATCACAGATACGCAGTATTTT. As protein: CASSTLAGGITDTQYF.

There are a few counts of this clone. The genes are TRBV29-1 and TRBJ1-2, with D possibly being TRBD1 (5 bases). V lost 7 bases, J lost 1 base, and 10 bases lay in between. This CDR3 region has 12 residues. Germline V gives CDR1 SQVTM, CDR2 ANQGSEA. In DNA, the CDR3 is TGCAGCGCCGGGGACGGTAACTATGGCTACACCTTC. Its translation is CSAGDGNYGYTF. Full variable domain (outside the CDR3, taken from reference TRBV29-1 and TRBJ1-2): SAVISQKPSRDICQRGTSLTIQCQVDSQVTMMFWYRQQPGQSLTLIATANQGSEATYESGFVIDKFPISRPNLTFSTLTVSNMSPEDSSIYLCSAGDGNYGYTFGSGTRLTVV.

The V and J genes are TRBV6-5 and TRBJ1-5; D unresolved. The CDR3 consists of 13 residues. The germline V gene encodes CDR1 MNHEY and CDR2 SVGAGI. The V gene lost 6 bases and the J gene lost 0 bases, with 6 bases spanning the gap. The CDR3 coding sequence is TGTGCCAGCAGCCGAAATAGCAATCAGCCCCAGCATTTT. This gives the protein CASSRNSNQPQHF.

This chain connects TRBV5-6 to TRBJ1-1, with D hard to call. Germline V gene lookup returns CDR1 SGHDT and CDR2 YYEEEE. The V and J ends lost 2 bases and 3 bases respectively, with 8 bases between them. The CDR3 has 13 residues. Written as DNA, the CDR3 is TGTGCCAGCAGCTTACTTTGGGACACTGAAGCTTTCTTT. As protein: CASSLLWDTEAFF.

The rearrangement joins TRBV11-2 to TRBJ2-1; 10 positions agree with TRBD2. V lost 6 bases, J lost 2 bases, and 4 bases stayed unmatched. From germline, CDR1 is SGHAT and CDR2 FQNNGV. This CDR3 spans 15 amino acids. This CDR3 reads CASRKAGGPYNEQFF. The DNA for the CDR3 is TGTGCCAGCAGAAAAGCGGGAGGGCCCTACAATGAGCAGTTCTTC. Full variable domain (outside the CDR3, taken from reference TRBV11-2 and TRBJ2-1): EAGVAQSPRYKIIEKRQSVAFWCNPISGHATLYWYQQILGQGPKLLIQFQNNGVVDDSQLPKDRFSAERLKGVDSTLKIQPAKLEDSAVYLCASRKAGGPYNEQFFGPGTRLTVL.

This chain connects TRBV6-6 to TRBJ2-2; TRBD1 might be the D (6 bases). Germline V gene lookup returns CDR1 MNHNY and CDR2 SVGAGI (reference sequence). CDR3 size: 14 residues. V gave up 6 bases and J gave up 5 bases, with 13 bases separating them. CDR3 nucleotides: TGTGCCAGCAGCAAACAGGGTTTTACCGGGGAGCTGTTTTTT. Translating it yields CASSKQGFTGELFF.

This chain uses TRBV3-1 (or the pseudogene TRBV3-2) with TRBJ1-6; D is possibly TRBD1 (5 bases). CDR3 length equals 13 residues. Deletions cut 1 base from V and 18 bases from J, with 16 bases between. Germline V gene sequence: CDR1 LGHDT, CDR2 YNNKEL (reference sequence). CDR3 DNA: TGTGCCAGCAGCCAAGGGTTGGCAGGGATTCGCCACTTT. Translating gives CASSQGLAGIRHF.

This chain connects TRBV7-8 to TRBJ2-1; TRBD1 or TRBD2 may be the D gene (5 bases each). Germline V gene sequence: CDR1 SGHVS, CDR2 FQNEAQ. V lost 5 bases, J lost 3 bases, and 11 bases lay in between. This CDR3 has 14 amino acids. The CDR3, as DNA: TGTGCCAGCAGCCCCGGGGACCTCTACAATGAGCAGTTCTTC. Protein sequence: CASSPGDLYNEQFF.

The chain carries TRBV12-2 and TRBJ2-7; the table's D call of TRBD2 was not tested on the DNA. TRBV12-2 counts as a pseudogene. This CDR3 is built from 17 residues. As DNA, the CDR3 is TGTGCAAGTCGCTTAGAAAAAGGCGGGAGGCCCACCTGGGAGCAGTACTTC. Translating gives CASRLEKGGRPTWEQYF.

This chain uses TRBV2 with TRBJ1-2; unclear D gene. V was shortened by 5 bases and J by 0 bases, with 13 bases between the two germline ends. The germline gives CDR1 SNHLY, CDR2 FYNNEI. The CDR3 length is 15 residues. Here the CDR3 reads CASSPEDGTNYGYTF. The CDR3 bases are TGTGCCAGCAGTCCGGAGGACGGCACTAACTATGGCTACACCTTC.

Only one count was recorded for this clone. The rearrangement uses TRBV27 and TRBJ2-1; weak D call: TRBD2 (5 bases). V lost 2 bases to trimming and J lost 9 bases, with 8 bases between them. The germline gives CDR1 MNHEY, CDR2 SMNVEV (reference sequence). The CDR3 sequence is 12 residues long. CDR3 coding DNA: TGTGCCAGCAGTTTAAGGGAGAGTGAGCAGTTCTTC. Encoded protein: CASSLRESEQFF.

V gene TRBV10-2 combines with J gene TRBJ1-3; TRBD1 agrees at 7 bases. The V and J ends lost 6 bases and 2 bases, in that order; junction bases with no gene match: 4. From germline, CDR1 is WSHSY and CDR2 SAAADI. The CDR3 extends over 14 amino acids. Written as DNA, the CDR3 is TGCGCCAGCAGCCGAACAGGGGCTGGAAACACCATATATTTT. This sequence encodes CASSRTGAGNTIYF.